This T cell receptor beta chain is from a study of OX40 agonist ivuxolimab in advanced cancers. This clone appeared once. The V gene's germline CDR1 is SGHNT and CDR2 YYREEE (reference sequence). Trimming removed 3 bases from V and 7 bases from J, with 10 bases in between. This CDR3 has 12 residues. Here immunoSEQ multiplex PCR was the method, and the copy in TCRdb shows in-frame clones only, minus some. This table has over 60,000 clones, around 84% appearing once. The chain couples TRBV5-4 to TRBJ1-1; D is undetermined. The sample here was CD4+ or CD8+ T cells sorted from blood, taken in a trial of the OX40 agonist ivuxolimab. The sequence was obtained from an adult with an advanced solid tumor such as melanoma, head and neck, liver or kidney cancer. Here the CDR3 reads CASSSRADEAFF. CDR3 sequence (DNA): TGTGCCAGCAGCTCGCGAGCTGATGAAGCTTTCTTT.